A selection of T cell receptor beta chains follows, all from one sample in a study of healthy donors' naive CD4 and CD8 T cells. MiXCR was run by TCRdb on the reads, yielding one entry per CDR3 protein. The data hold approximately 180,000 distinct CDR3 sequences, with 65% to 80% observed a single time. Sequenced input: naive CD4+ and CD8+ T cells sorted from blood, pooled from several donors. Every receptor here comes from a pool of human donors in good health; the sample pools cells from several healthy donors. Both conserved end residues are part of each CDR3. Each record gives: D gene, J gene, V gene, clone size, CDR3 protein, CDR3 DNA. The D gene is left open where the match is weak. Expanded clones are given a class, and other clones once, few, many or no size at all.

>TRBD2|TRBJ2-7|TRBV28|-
CASGGGTTYEQYF
TGTGCCAGCGGTGGGGGGACTACCTACGAGCAGTACTTC
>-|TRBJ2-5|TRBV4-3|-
CASSQDRAVYQETQYF
TGCGCCAGCAGCCAAGATAGGGCGGTGTACCAAGAGACCCAGTACTTC
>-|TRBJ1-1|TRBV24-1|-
CATSVTGGTEAFF
TGTGCCACCAGTGTCACGGGAGGCACTGAAGCTTTCTTT
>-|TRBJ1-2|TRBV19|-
CASSTTGSNYGYTF
TGTGCCAGTAGTACAACAGGGTCGAACTATGGCTACACCTTC
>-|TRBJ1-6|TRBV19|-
CASSIQAHGLDSPLHF
TGTGCCAGTAGTATTCAGGCCCATGGATTGGATTCACCCCTCCACTTT
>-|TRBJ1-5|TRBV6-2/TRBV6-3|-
CASTADSPSNQPQHF
TGTGCCAGCACCGCAGACTCTCCTAGCAATCAGCCCCAGCATTTT
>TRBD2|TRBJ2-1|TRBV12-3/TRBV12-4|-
CASSPGTSGMYNEQFF
TGTGCCAGCAGTCCCGGGACTAGCGGGATGTACAATGAGCAGTTCTTC
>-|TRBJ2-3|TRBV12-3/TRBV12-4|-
CASSSVRGQYF
TGTGCCAGCAGTTCAGTGAGGGGGCAGTATTTT
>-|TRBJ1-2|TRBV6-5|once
CASSYSRGVYGYTF
TGTGCCAGCAGTTACTCGAGAGGGGTCTATGGCTACACCTTC
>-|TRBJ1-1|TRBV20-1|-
CSARDLNTPEAFF
TGCAGTGCTAGAGATTTAAACACGCCTGAAGCTTTCTTT
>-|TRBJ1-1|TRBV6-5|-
CASSYPTEGGWEAFF
TGTGCCAGCAGTTACCCGACCGAGGGGGGCTGGGAAGCTTTCTTT
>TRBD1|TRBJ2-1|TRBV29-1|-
CSVKGTGAHNEQFF
TGCAGCGTTAAGGGGACAGGAGCCCACAATGAGCAGTTCTTC
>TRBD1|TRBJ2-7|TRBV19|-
CASSTNRGPSEQYF
TGTGCCAGTAGTACAAACAGGGGGCCGAGCGAGCAGTACTTC
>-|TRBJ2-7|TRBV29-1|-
CSVEAAWSYEQYF
TGCAGCGTTGAAGCCGCCTGGTCCTACGAGCAGTACTTC
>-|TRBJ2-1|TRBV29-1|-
CSVTLGLRVNEQFF
TGCAGCGTGACTTTGGGCCTCCGGGTCAATGAGCAGTTCTTC
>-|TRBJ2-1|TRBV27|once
CASSLAAVNEQFF
TGTGCCAGCAGTTTAGCCGCGGTGAATGAGCAGTTCTTC
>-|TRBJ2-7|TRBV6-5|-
CASSARWGNKPYEQYF
TGTGCCAGCAGCGCTCGTTGGGGAAACAAACCCTACGAGCAGTACTTC
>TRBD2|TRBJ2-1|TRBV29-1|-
CSVGRVGLAGEEQFF
TGCAGCGTTGGGCGGGTGGGACTAGCGGGAGAGGAGCAGTTCTTC
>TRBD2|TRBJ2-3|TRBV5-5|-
CASSLAATGGPTDTQYF
TGTGCCAGCAGCTTGGCCGCGACGGGAGGGCCGACAGATACGCAGTATTTT
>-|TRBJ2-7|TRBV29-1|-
CSVGTSYEQYF
TGCAGCGTTGGGACCTCCTACGAGCAGTACTTC
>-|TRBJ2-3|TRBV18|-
CASSLRQPTDTQYF
TGTGCCAGCTCACTTCGACAGCCCACAGATACGCAGTATTTT
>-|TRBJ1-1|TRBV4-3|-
CASSQEFGPPNTEAFF
TGCGCCAGCAGCCAAGAATTTGGGCCACCGAACACTGAAGCTTTCTTT
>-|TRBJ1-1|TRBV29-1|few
CSAYHVPRNTEAFF
TGCAGCGCCTACCACGTCCCGCGTAACACTGAAGCTTTCTTT
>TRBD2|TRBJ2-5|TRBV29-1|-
CSVGASGVGTQYF
TGCAGCGTTGGGGCTAGCGGGGTTGGGACCCAGTACTTC
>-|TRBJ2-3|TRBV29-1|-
CSSHVSDTQYF
TGCAGCTCCCACGTATCAGATACGCAGTATTTT
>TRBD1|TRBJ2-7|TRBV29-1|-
CSVRGLGEQYF
TGCAGCGTGAGGGGGCTCGGGGAGCAGTACTTC
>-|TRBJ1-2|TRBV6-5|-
CASSYHRNYGYTF
TGTGCCAGCAGTTATCACCGTAACTATGGCTACACCTTC
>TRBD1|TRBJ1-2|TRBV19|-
CASSIRGTVYGYTF
TGTGCCAGTAGTATACGGGGGACAGTTTATGGCTACACCTTC
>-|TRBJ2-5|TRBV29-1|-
CSVHLGAVETQYF
TGCAGCGTCCATCTGGGGGCCGTAGAGACCCAGTACTTC
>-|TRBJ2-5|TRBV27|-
CASSPGEETQYF
TGTGCCAGCAGTCCCGGGGAAGAGACCCAGTACTTC
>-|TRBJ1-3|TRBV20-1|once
CSAREIRTGGSGNTIYF
TGCAGTGCTAGAGAAATAAGAACAGGCGGGTCTGGAAACACCATATATTTT
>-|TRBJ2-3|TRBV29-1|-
CSAKPQDTQYF
TGCAGCGCCAAGCCTCAAGATACGCAGTATTTT
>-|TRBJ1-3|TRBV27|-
CASSPGIGGNTIYF
TGTGCCAGCAGCCCAGGGATCGGCGGAAACACCATATATTTT
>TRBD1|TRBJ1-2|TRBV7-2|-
CASSLARDSYGYTF
TGTGCCAGCAGCTTAGCCCGGGACAGCTATGGCTACACCTTC
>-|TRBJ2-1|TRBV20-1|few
CSAPGMGTFF
TGCAGTGCCCCAGGAATGGGGACCTTCTTT
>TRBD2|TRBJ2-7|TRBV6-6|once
CASSYHETSGKVYEQYF
TGTGCCAGCAGTTACCACGAGACTAGCGGGAAGGTCTACGAGCAGTACTTC
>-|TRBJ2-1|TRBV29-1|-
CSVTENQRVNYNEQFF
TGCAGCGTCACCGAGAACCAGCGGGTTAACTACAATGAGCAGTTCTTC
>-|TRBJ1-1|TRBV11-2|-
CASSLEGARSTEAFF
TGTGCCAGCAGCTTAGAGGGGGCGCGGAGCACTGAAGCTTTCTTT
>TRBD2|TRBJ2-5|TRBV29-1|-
CSVTPRLAGALETQYF
TGCAGCGTTACGCCTAGGCTAGCGGGAGCTCTAGAGACCCAGTACTTC
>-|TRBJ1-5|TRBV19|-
CASSRSPRYEPQHF
TGTGCCAGTAGTAGATCGCCCCGGTACGAGCCCCAGCATTTT
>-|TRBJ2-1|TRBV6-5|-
CASWGGTTYNEQFF
TGTGCCAGTTGGGGCGGGACAACTTACAATGAGCAGTTCTTC
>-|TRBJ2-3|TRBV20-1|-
CSARVDLHTDTQYF
TGCAGTGCTAGAGTGGATCTACACACAGATACGCAGTATTTT
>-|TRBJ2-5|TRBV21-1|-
CASSKRAGRTTQETQYF
TGTGCCAGCAGCAAAAGGGCTGGACGGACTACCCAAGAGACCCAGTACTTC
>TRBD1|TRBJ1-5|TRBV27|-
CASSLGQGPNQPQHF
TGTGCCAGCAGTTTAGGACAGGGACCGAATCAGCCCCAGCATTTT